Described below is a single T cell receptor beta chain sequence and its context. The use of a sample-barcoded 5' primer and a J-beta primer mix characterized a second PCR of roughly 6 to 11 cycles. TCRdb reanalysed the 5' RACE reads using MiXCR and keeps one entry per CDR3 protein. The sample shows 540,000 or so distinct CDR3 sequences, nearly 25% of them seen only once. The V gene lost 3 bases and the J gene lost 11 bases, with 19 bases spanning the gap. There are 13 residues in the CDR3. Germline V CDR1 and CDR2: GTSNPN, SVGIG (reference sequence). These data are taken from a study of blood T cells in healthy people across ages. This sample also appeared in a second study, on T cells of mothers and their children.

The clonotype was recovered from a boy aged 5-17 years in good health. The rearrangement links TRBV30 to TRBJ2-5; D not certain. The specimen sequenced was blood. CDR3: CAWRGPPISKQYF. The CDR3 bases are TGTGCCTGGAGGGGCCCCCCCATTTCCAAGCAGTACTTC.